This T cell receptor (beta chain) was documented in a study of cytomegalovirus exposure and HLA in healthy donors. PCR amplification relied on 60 Vbeta primers (plus 13 Jbeta primers). The repertoire was sequenced with immunoSEQ multiplex PCR; TCRdb's copy has only in-frame clones and lacks some. The sample has approximately 160,000 clones, over 75% seen once; the top ten hold 1.5% to 2%. The V gene's germline CDR1 is MDHEN and CDR2 SYDVKM. This CDR3 contains 16 residues. J was trimmed by 3 bases and V by 4 bases; bases with no gene match: 8. Specimen: PBMCs. The V gene is TRBV28, the J gene TRBJ2-7; TRBD2 agrees at 11 bases. The sequence came from a woman under 30 in good health and CMV-seronegative. In DNA, the CDR3 is TGTGCCAGCAGTTCCATTACTAGCGGGAGAGTCTACGAGCAGTACTTC. The encoded protein is CASSSITSGRVYEQYF.